Below are 9 T cell receptor beta chains sequenced from a single sample in a study of identifying expanded T cells in peripheral blood. The repertoire was sequenced with immunoSEQ multiplex PCR; TCRdb's copy has only in-frame clones and lacks some. The repertoire consists of around 90,000 clones, with about 91% occurring once and the leading ten covering 3% to 4%. The sample comprised blood. Source of these receptors: a person aged 18 to 70 in good health.

The chain links TRBV13 to TRBJ2-2; 8 nucleotides agree with TRBD1. CDR3 length equals 14 residues. V shed 5 bases, J shed 4 bases, and the junction held 3 bases outside the gene matches. CDR1 is PRHDT, CDR2 FYEKMQ, per germline (reference sequence). CDR3 nucleotides: TGTGCCAGCAGCCCAGGGACAGGCACCGGGGAGCTGTTTTTT. As protein: CASSPGTGTGELFF.

The gene calls are TRBV5-1 and TRBJ2-3; D perhaps matches TRBD2 (6 bases). This CDR3 spans 15 amino acids. V was pared by 0 bases and J by 2 bases, with 10 bases between. In germline, CDR1 is SGHRS, CDR2 YFSETQ. DNA for the CDR3: TGCGCCAGCAGCTTGGATCCGGGGGACACAGATACGCAGTATTTT. Encoded protein: CASSLDPGDTDTQYF.

The chain is built from TRBV5-8 and TRBJ2-1; TRBD1 might be the D (5 bases). V was cut by 5 bases and J by 0 bases, with 9 bases left in between. The germline V gene has CDR1 SGHTS and CDR2 YDEGEE. The CDR3 sequence is 14 residues long. DNA of the CDR3: TGTGCCAGCAGTCCTGACAGCTCCTACAATGAGCAGTTCTTC. This sequence encodes CASSPDSSYNEQFF.

The V call is TRBV19, the J call TRBJ2-1; 8 bases are shared with TRBD2. CDR3 length: 20 residues. Germline loops: CDR1 LNHDA, CDR2 SQIVND (reference sequence). Trimming at V came to 1 base and at J to 3 bases, leaving 17 bases not matched to a gene. The CDR3 loop is CASSIAGSGTLLARYNEQFF. The CDR3 DNA is TGTGCCAGTAGTATAGCTGGTAGCGGGACCCTACTTGCCCGCTACAATGAGCAGTTCTTC.

The chain combines TRBV27 with TRBJ2-6; D is unresolved. Trimming took 6 bases from V and 3 from J, leaving 21 bases between them. This CDR3 spans 18 amino acids. Germline lookup yields CDR1 MNHEY and CDR2 SMNVEV (reference sequence). CDR3 bases: TGTGCCAGCAGCGCCGGACGGACCCTAACAGTTGGGGCCAACGTCCTGACTTTC. Its protein product is CASSAGRTLTVGANVLTF.

The V call is TRBV19, the J call TRBJ2-7; 12 bases match TRBD2. Germline V gene data show CDR1 as LNHDA and CDR2 as SQIVND (reference sequence). The CDR3 length is 15 residues. V dropped 3 bases and J dropped 2; count of bases not matched to a gene: 2. The CDR3 DNA is TGTGCCAGTAGTATCCTAGCGGGAGGGCCCTACGAGCAGTACTTC. It is translated as CASSILAGGPYEQYF.

The V and J genes are TRBV7-8 and TRBJ2-7; 8 nucleotides agree with TRBD1. Trimming at V came to 3 bases and at J to 4 bases, leaving 5 bases not matched to a gene. The CDR3 sequence is 14 residues long. Germline CDR1 SGHVS, CDR2 FQNEAQ. CDR3 sequence: CASSLAQGDYEQYF. The CDR3 bases are TGTGCCAGCAGCTTGGCACAGGGGGATTACGAGCAGTACTTC.

This clone has more than one count but fewer than ten. The gene calls are TRBV4-2 and TRBJ1-1; 7 bases fit TRBD1. The V segment lost 0 bases and the J segment 3 bases; nucleotides outside the gene matches: 7. In germline, CDR1 is LGHNA, CDR2 YNFKEQ. The CDR3 contains 16 residues. CDR3 amino acids: CASSQEPRGGYTEAFF. In nucleotides, the CDR3 is TGTGCCAGCAGCCAAGAGCCCAGGGGGGGGTACACTGAAGCTTTCTTT.

The CDR3 region has the DNA TGTGCCAGCAGCTTAGGGGCGGGGGGCAGGAACGAGCAGTACTTC. Residues: CASSLGAGGRNEQYF. The chain recombines TRBV7-2 with TRBJ2-7; 8 nucleotides line up with TRBD2. The CDR3 runs to 15 residues. Germline V CDR1 and CDR2: SGHTA, FQGNSA. V gave up 1 base and J gave up 5 bases; unmatched junction bases: 7.